This T cell receptor beta chain was profiled in a study of OX40 agonist ivuxolimab in advanced cancers. Across the whole study: Hepatocellular carcinoma, melanoma, renal cell or head and neck cancer occurred in dose-escalation patients. Study conclusions and caveats: Also showing low normalized T-cell clonal expansion were some of the nonresponders. The study observed clonal expansion of CD4+ and CD8+ blood T cells by week 6 at 0.1 to 3.0 mg/kg.

The CDR3 has 16 residues. Germline V gene data show CDR1 as SGHNT and CDR2 as YENEEA. V trimming: 4 bases; J trimming: 4 bases; junction bases outside the gene matches: 8. As for this clone: The antigen is unknown.

Clones were read by immunoSEQ multiplex PCR, and TCRdb kept only the in-frame ones, dropping some. The table has 15,000 to 25,000 clones, roughly 71% seen once; the top ten hold approximately 18%. The input for sequencing was CD4+ or CD8+ T cells sorted from blood, taken in a trial of the OX40 agonist ivuxolimab. This TCR came from an adult with an advanced solid tumor such as melanoma, head and neck, liver or kidney cancer. This rearrangement joins TRBV11-3 to TRBJ2-1; 9 nucleotides align to TRBD2. CDR3 protein: CASSSRGSGSYNEQFF. CDR3 in DNA: TGTGCCAGCAGCTCCCGGGGTAGCGGGAGTTACAATGAGCAGTTCTTC.